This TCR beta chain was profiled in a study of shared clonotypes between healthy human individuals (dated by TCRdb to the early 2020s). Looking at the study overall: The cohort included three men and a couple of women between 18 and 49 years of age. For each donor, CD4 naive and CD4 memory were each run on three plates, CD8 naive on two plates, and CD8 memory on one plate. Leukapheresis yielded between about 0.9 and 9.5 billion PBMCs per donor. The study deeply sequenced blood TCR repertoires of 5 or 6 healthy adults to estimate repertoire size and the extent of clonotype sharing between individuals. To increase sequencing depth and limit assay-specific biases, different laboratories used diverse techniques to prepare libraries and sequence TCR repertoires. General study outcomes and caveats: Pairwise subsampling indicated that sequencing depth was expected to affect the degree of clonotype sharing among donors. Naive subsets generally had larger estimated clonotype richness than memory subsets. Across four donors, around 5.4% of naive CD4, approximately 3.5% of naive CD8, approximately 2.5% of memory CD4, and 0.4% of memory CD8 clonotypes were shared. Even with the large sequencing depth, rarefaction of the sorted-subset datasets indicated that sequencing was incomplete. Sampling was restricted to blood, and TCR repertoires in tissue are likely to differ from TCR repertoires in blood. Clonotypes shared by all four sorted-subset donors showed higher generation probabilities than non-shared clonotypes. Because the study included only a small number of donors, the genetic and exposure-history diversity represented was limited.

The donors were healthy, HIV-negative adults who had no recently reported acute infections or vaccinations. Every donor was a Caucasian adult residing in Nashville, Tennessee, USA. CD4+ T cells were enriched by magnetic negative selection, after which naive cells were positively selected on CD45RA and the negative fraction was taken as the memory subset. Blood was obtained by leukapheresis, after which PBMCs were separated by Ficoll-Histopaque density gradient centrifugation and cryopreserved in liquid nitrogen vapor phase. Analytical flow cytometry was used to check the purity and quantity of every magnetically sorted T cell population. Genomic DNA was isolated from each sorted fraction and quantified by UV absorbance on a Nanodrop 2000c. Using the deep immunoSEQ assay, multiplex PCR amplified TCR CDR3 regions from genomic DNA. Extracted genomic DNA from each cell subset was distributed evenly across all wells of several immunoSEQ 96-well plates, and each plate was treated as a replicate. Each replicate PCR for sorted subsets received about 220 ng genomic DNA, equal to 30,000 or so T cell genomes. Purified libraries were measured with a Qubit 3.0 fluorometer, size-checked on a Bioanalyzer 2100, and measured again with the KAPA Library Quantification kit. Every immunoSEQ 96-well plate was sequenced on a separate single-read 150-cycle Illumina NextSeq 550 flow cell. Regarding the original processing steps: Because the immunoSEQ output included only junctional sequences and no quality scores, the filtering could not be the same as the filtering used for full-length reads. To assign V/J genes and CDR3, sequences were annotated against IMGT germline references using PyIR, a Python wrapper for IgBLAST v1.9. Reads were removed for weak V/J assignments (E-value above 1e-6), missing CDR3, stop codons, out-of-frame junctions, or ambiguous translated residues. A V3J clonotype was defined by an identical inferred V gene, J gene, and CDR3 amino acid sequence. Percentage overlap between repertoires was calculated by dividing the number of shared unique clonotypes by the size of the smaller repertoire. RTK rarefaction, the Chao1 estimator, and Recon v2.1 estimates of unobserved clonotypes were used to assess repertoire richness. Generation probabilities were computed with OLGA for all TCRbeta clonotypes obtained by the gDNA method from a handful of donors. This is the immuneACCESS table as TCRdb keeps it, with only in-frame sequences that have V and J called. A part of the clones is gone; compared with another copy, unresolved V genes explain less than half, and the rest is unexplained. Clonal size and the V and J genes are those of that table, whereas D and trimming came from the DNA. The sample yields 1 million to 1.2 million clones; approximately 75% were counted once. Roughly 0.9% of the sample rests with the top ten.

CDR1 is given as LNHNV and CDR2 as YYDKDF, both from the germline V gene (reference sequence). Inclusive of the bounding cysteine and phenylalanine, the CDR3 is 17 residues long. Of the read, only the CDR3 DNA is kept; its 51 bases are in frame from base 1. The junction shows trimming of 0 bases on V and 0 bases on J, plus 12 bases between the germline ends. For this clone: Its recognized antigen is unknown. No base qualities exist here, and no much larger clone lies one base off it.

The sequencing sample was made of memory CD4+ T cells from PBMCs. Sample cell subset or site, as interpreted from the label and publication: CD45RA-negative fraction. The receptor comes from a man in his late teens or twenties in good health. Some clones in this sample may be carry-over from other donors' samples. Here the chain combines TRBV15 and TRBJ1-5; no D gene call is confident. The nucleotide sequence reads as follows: TGTGCCACCAGCAGAGATAAGAAGAGGAGTAGCAATCAGCCCCAGCATTTT. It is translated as CATSRDKKRSSNQPQHF.